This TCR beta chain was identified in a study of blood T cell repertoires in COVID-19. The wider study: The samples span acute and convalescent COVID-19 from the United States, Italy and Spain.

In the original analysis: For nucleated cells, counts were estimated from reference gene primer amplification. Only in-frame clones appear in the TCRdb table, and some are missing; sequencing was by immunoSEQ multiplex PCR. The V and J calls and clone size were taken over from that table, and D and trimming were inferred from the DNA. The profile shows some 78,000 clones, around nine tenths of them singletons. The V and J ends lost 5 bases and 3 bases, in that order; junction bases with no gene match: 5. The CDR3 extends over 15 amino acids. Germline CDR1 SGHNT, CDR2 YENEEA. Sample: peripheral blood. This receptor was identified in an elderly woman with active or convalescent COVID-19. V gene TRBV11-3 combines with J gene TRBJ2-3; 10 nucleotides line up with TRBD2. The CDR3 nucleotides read TGTGCCAGCAGCCCGACTAGCGGGTCGACAGATACGCAGTATTTT. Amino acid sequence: CASSPTSGSTDTQYF.